Described below is a single TCR beta chain sequence and its context. Antigen: not known. The sample belongs to a study of monozygotic twins with inflammatory bowel disease. UMIs that had a 6-nucleotide sample barcode were put in using template switching. With the 5' RACE reads reprocessed, TCRdb shows one record per CDR3 protein and no DNA. This table holds 350,000 to 550,000 distinct CDR3 sequences. Notes on the study in general: Distinguishing T cell subtypes was not possible.

CDR3 length: 16 residues. The V gene's germline CDR1 is SEHNR and CDR2 FQNEAQ (reference sequence). The chain recombines TRBV7-9 with TRBJ2-1; TCRdb calls TRBD2, which cannot be checked without DNA. The specimen was blood. The clonotype comes from a human donor with ulcerative colitis or Crohn's disease, or a healthy co-twin of an affected twin (not recorded which). The CDR3 spells CASSPLAGGIRNEQFF.